This T cell receptor (beta chain) appears in the sequencing data of a study of neurological immune-mediated disorders. CDR1 is SEHNR, CDR2 FQNEAQ, per germline (reference sequence). This CDR3 spans 12 amino acids. V was clipped by 2 bases and J by 7 bases, with 8 bases between them. TCRdb re-called the 5' RACE reads through MiXCR, storing one row per CDR3 protein. The table records 50,000 to 75,000 distinct CDR3 sequences, roughly 12% of them present only once. Ten or more counts support this clonotype. This clonotype was sampled from an older woman with HTLV-1-associated myelopathy (HAM/TSP). The chain is built from TRBV7-9 and TRBJ1-1; maybe TRBD1 (6 bases). Sequenced material: PBMCs. Written as DNA, the CDR3 is TGTGCCAGCAGCTTATGGACAGATGAAGCTTTCTTT. Residues: CASSLWTDEAFF.